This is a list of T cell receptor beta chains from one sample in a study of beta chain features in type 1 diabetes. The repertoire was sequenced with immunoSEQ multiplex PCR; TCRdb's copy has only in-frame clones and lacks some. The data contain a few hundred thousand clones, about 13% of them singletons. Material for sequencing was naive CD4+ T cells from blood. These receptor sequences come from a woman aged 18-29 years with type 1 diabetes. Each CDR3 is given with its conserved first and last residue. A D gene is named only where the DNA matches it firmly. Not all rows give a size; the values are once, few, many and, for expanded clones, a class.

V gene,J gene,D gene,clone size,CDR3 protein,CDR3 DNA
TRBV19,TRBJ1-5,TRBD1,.,CASSMVSTGNQPQHF,TGTGCCAGTAGTATGGTCTCGACAGGGAATCAGCCCCAGCATTTT
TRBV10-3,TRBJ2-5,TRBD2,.,CAISASGGPQETQYF,TGTGCCATCAGTGCGTCGGGGGGGCCTCAAGAGACCCAGTACTTC
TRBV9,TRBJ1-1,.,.,CASSVGGQPNTEAFF,TGTGCCAGCAGCGTAGGCGGACAGCCGAACACTGAAGCTTTCTTT
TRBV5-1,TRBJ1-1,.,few,CASSLAGAMNTEAFF,TGCGCCAGCAGCTTGGCTGGGGCCATGAACACTGAAGCTTTCTTT
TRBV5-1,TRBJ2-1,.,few,CASSPGESEQFF,TGCGCCAGCAGCCCGGGGGAGTCTGAGCAGTTCTTC
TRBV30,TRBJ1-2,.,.,CAWSEMTYEGYGYTF,TGTGCCTGGAGTGAAATGACATACGAAGGCTATGGCTACACCTTC
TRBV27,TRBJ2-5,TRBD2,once,CASSSASGSATQYF,TGTGCCAGCAGTTCGGCTAGCGGGAGTGCGACCCAGTACTTC
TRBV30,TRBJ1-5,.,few,CAWRGGTNQPQHF,TGTGCCTGGAGGGGGGGTACCAATCAGCCCCAGCATTTT
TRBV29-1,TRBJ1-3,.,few,CSVEDTSSGNTIYF,TGCAGCGTTGAGGACACCTCCTCTGGAAACACCATATATTTT
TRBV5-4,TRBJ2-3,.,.,CASSNGAPDTQYF,TGTGCCAGCAGCAATGGGGCCCCAGATACGCAGTATTTT
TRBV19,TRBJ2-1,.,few,CASSIERGGKNEQFF,TGTGCCAGTAGTATAGAGCGGGGCGGGAAGAATGAGCAGTTCTTC
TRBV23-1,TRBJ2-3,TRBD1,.,CASSQSTGSTDTQYF,TGCGCCAGCAGTCAATCGACAGGGAGCACAGATACGCAGTATTTT
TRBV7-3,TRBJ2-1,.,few,CASRRTSSDNEQFF,TGTGCCAGCAGAAGGACAAGTAGTGACAATGAGCAGTTCTTC
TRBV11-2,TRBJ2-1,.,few,CASRPRDSRQEYNEQFF,TGTGCCAGCAGGCCGAGGGATAGTAGACAGGAGTACAATGAGCAGTTCTTC
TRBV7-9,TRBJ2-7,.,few,CASSLGAAGDTTRQYF,TGTGCCAGCAGCTTAGGAGCAGCGGGTGACACTACGAGGCAGTACTTC
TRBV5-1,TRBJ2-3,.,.,CASGAQGPTDTQYF,TGCGCCAGCGGGGCACAGGGTCCAACAGATACGCAGTATTTT
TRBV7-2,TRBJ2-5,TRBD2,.,CASGLADRDVQYF,TGTGCCAGCGGGCTAGCGGACCGGGATGTCCAGTACTTC
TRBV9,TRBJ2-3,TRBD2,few,CASSVGAGEADTQYF,TGTGCCAGCAGCGTAGGAGCGGGAGAAGCAGATACGCAGTATTTT
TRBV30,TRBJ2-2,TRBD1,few,CAWSGQGLNTGELFF,TGTGCCTGGAGTGGACAGGGGCTTAACACCGGGGAGCTGTTTTTT
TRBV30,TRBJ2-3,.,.,CAWSKEPPNTQYF,TGTGCCTGGAGTAAAGAGCCTCCGAATACGCAGTATTTT
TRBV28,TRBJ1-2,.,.,CASSLSGTPLNGYTF,TGTGCCAGCAGTTTATCTGGGACTCCGTTGAATGGCTACACCTTC
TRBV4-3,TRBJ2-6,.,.,CASSHDTGTSSGANVLTF,TGCGCCAGCAGCCACGATACAGGGACCTCCTCTGGGGCCAACGTCCTGACTTTC
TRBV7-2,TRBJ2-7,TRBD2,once,CASSRTSWTSGTYEQYF,TGTGCCAGCAGCAGAACCTCCTGGACTAGCGGTACCTACGAGCAGTACTTC
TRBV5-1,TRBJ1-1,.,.,CASSPGSGRMNTEAFF,TGCGCCAGCAGCCCAGGATCCGGGAGGATGAACACTGAAGCTTTCTTT
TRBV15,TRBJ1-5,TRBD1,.,CATSKRPGQRNQPQHF,TGTGCCACCAGCAAGAGACCGGGACAGAGGAATCAGCCCCAGCATTTT
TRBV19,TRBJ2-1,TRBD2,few,CASSIGGRREQFF,TGTGCCAGTAGTATCGGCGGGAGAAGGGAGCAGTTCTTC
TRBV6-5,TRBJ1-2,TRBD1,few,CASSWGQGGYGYTF,TGTGCCAGCAGTTGGGGACAGGGAGGGTATGGCTACACCTTC
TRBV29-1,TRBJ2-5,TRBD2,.,CSVLPQRERETQYF,TGCAGCGTCCTACCCCAGCGGGAGAGAGAGACCCAGTACTTC
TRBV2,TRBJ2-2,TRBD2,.,CASRRLAGASGELFF,TGTGCCAGCAGGAGACTAGCGGGAGCGTCCGGGGAGCTGTTTTTT
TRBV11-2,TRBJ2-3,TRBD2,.,CASSRGLAGVTDTQYF,TGTGCCAGCAGCCGTGGACTAGCGGGAGTGACAGATACGCAGTATTTT
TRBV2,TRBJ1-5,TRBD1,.,CASSNRGLNQPQHF,TGTGCCAGCAGCAACAGGGGACTCAATCAGCCCCAGCATTTT
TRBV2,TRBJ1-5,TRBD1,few,CASSSGQGESQPQHF,TGTGCCAGCAGTTCAGGACAGGGTGAGTCTCAGCCCCAGCATTTT
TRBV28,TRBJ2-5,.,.,CASSRGGRGRETQYF,TGTGCCAGCAGTCGAGGGGGACGGGGCCGCGAGACCCAGTACTTC
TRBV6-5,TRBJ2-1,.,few,CASSSSTSYNEQFF,.
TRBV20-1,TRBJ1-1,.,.,CSASFNGEAFF,TGCAGTGCTAGTTTCAACGGTGAAGCTTTCTTT
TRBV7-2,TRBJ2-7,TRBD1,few,CASSPGGRGSYEQYF,TGTGCCAGCAGCCCAGGGGGCCGGGGCTCCTACGAGCAGTACTTC
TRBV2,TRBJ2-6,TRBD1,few,CASSRTGSGANVLTF,TGTGCCAGCAGCCGGACAGGCTCTGGGGCCAACGTCCTGACTTTC
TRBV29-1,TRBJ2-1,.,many,CSVGRRGPYNEQFF,TGCAGCGTTGGCCGCCGAGGGCCTTACAATGAGCAGTTCTTC
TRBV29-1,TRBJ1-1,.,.,CSVTTNTEAFF,TGCAGCGTCACAACGAACACTGAAGCTTTCTTT
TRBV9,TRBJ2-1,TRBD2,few,CASSVGGTTKPPYNEQFF,TGTGCCAGCAGCGTAGGGGGGACTACCAAGCCCCCCTACAATGAGCAGTTCTTC
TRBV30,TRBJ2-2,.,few,CAWSVGGPGELFF,TGTGCCTGGAGTGTTGGAGGGCCCGGGGAGCTGTTTTTT
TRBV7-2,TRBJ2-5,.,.,CASSLGSQETQYF,TGTGCCAGCAGCTTAGGTAGCCAAGAGACCCAGTACTTC
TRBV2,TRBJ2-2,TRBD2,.,CASSEQPGGVPGELFF,TGTGCCAGCAGTGAACAACCGGGGGGAGTCCCCGGGGAGCTGTTTTTT
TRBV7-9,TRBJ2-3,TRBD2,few,CASSLSVAGADTQYF,TGTGCCAGCAGCTTAAGTGTAGCGGGAGCAGATACGCAGTATTTT
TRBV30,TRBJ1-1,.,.,CAWSVPGGGSEAFF,TGTGCCTGGAGTGTACCCGGGGGGGGCTCTGAAGCTTTCTTT
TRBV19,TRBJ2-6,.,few,CASSPRPGFFPSGANVLTF,TGTGCCAGTAGTCCCAGACCGGGTTTCTTCCCGTCTGGGGCCAACGTCCTGACTTTC
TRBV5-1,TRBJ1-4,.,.,CASSLDPRTGVNEKLFF,TGCGCCAGCAGCTTGGACCCGCGGACGGGAGTTAATGAAAAACTGTTTTTT